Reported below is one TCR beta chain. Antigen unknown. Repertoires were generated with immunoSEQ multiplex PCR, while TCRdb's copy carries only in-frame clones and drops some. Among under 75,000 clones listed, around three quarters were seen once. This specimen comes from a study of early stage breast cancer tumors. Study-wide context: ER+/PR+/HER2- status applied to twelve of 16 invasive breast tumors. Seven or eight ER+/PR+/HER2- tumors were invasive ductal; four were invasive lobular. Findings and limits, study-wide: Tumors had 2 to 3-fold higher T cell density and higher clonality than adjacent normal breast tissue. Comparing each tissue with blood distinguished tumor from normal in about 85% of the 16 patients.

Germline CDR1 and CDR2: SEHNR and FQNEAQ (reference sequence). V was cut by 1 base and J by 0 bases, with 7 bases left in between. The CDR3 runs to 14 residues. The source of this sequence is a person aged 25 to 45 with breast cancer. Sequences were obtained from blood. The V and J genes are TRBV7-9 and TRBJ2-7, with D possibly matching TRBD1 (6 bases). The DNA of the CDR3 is TGTGCCAGCAGCTTAGGACAGGTCTCCTACGAGCAGTACTTC. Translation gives CASSLGQVSYEQYF.